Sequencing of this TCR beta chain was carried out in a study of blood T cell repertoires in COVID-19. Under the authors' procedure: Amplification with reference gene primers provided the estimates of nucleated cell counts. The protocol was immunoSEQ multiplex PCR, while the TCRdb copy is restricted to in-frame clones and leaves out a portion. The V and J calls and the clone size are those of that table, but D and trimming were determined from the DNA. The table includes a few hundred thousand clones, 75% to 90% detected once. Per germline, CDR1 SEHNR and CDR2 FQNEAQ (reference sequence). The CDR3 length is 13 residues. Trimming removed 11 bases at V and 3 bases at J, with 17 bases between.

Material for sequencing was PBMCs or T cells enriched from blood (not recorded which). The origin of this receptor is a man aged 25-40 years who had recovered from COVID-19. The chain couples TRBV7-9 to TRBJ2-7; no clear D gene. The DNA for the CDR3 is TGTGCCGCGCAGGCCCGGTTGGGCTACGAGCAGTACTTC. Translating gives CAAQARLGYEQYF.